One and the same sample provided the 19 T cell receptor beta chains below, sequenced in a study of T cells in Graves' hyperthyroidism and ophthalmopathy. What was amplified from RNA transcripts were TCR beta CDR3 regions. The HTBI primer set drove a first-round RT-PCR of the TCR CDR3. TCRdb called the multiplex PCR reads again in MiXCR, with one record for every CDR3 protein. The sample holds about 540,000 distinct CDR3 sequences; roughly 46% are singletons and the top ten take more than 7%. The sequenced sample was peripheral blood or thyroid tissue (not recorded which). These receptors all stem from a woman between 18 and 29 years old with Graves' hyperthyroidism.

This clonotype came up many times. The rearrangement uses TRBV11-2 and TRBJ1-4, with D maybe TRBD1 (5 bases). The V gene's germline CDR1 is SGHAT and CDR2 FQNNGV. The V end was cut by 6 bases, the J end by 12 bases, with 14 bases between. There are 12 residues in the CDR3. CDR3 sequence: CASSLVGDQLFF. CDR3 sequence (DNA): TGTGCCAGCAGTCTAGTGGGGGACCAACTGTTTTTT.

This clonotype was seen repeatedly, ten times or more. V usage is TRBV5-8 and J usage is TRBJ1-5, with D uncertain. CDR3 length: 16 amino acids. Germline V lookup: CDR1 SGHTS, CDR2 YDEGEE. The CDR3 is CASGEYRINSNQPQHF. CDR3 coding DNA: TGTGCTAGTGGAGAGTACAGAATCAATAGCAATCAGCCCCAGCATTTT.

V is TRBV5-1 and J is TRBJ2-2; TRBD2 matches at 10 bases. The V gene's germline CDR1 is SGHRS and CDR2 YFSETQ. The CDR3 is made up of 14 amino acids. V shed 4 bases, J shed 6 bases, and the junction held 3 bases outside the gene matches. CDR3 DNA sequence: TGCGCCAGCAGCGAGCGGGAGGGTGCCGGGGAGCTGTTTTTT. It codes for CASSEREGAGELFF.

This clonotype was detected ten times or more. The V gene is TRBV14, the J gene TRBJ1-1; D gene unclear. This CDR3 is built from 12 residues. Germline lookup yields CDR1 SGHDN and CDR2 FVKESK. The germline V and J ends were trimmed by 4 bases and 5 bases, with 8 bases remaining between them. This chain's CDR3 is CASSRGWTEAFF. The CDR3 DNA reads as TGTGCCAGCAGCCGGGGATGGACTGAAGCTTTCTTT.

This clonotype appeared a single time. This may be a read error, as it is one base from a much larger clone. As DNA, the CDR3 is TGTGCCACCACGGCCCGGCCGTCGAGCAATCAGCCCCAGCATTTT. Translation gives CATTARPSSNQPQHF. This sequence joins TRBV6-6 and TRBJ1-5, with D unresolved. The germline CDR1 and CDR2 sequences are MNHNY and SVGAGI (reference sequence). The CDR3 is 15 amino acids. The germline V and J ends were trimmed by 10 bases and 1 base, with 17 bases remaining between them.

This rearrangement joins TRBV4-1 to TRBJ1-4; maybe TRBD1 (6 bases). Trimming removed 4 bases from V and 6 bases from J, with 18 bases in between. Per germline, CDR1 MGHRA and CDR2 YSYEKL. The CDR3 is made up of 16 amino acids. The CDR3 region is CASSRPRGGVDEKLFF. The CDR3 nucleotides are TGCGCCAGCAGCCGACCCAGGGGTGGGGTGGATGAAAAACTGTTTTTT.

This chain links TRBV5-1 with TRBJ2-5, with a tentative D call TRBD1 (7 bases). The germline V gene encodes CDR1 SGHRS and CDR2 YFSETQ. Trimming shortened V by 4 bases and J by 5 bases, and 27 bases separated the two germline ends. The CDR3 covers 18 residues. The CDR3 region has the DNA TGCGCCAGCAGCCCGCAACTGTCCGGGGGACAGCCCCCGGAGACCCAGTACTTC. Protein sequence: CASSPQLSGGQPPETQYF.

This clonotype was recorded many times. V and J are TRBV27 and TRBJ2-5, with a weak D call TRBD1 (6 bases). V was trimmed by 6 bases and J by 4 bases, leaving 15 bases between them. The CDR3 loop spans 14 amino acids. Germline lookup yields CDR1 MNHEY and CDR2 SMNVEV (reference sequence). This chain's CDR3 is CASRLRGRGETQYF. CDR3 DNA sequence: TGTGCCAGCAGACTTAGGGGGAGAGGAGAGACCCAGTACTTC.

Ten or more counts support this clonotype. The V call is TRBV2, the J call TRBJ2-5; 8 bases fit TRBD2. J gave up 4 bases and V 6 bases, and 7 bases lay outside the gene matches. Germline V gives CDR1 SNHLY, CDR2 FYNNEI. CDR3 length equals 14 residues. CDR3 protein: CASRLAAGGETQYF. DNA for the CDR3: TGTGCCAGCAGACTAGCGGCCGGCGGAGAGACCCAGTACTTC. The full variable domain, in which reference TRBV2 and TRBJ2-5 provide the parts outside the CDR3, is EPEVTQTPSHQVTQMGQEVILRCVPISNHLYFYWYRQILGQKVEFLVSFYNNEISEKSEIFDDQFSVERPDGSNFTLKIRSTKLEDSAMYFCASRLAAGGETQYFGPGTRLLVL.

This clonotype has more than one count but fewer than ten. The genes are TRBV5-5 and TRBJ2-5; 7 bases line up with TRBD2. Looked up from germline, CDR1 is SGHKS and CDR2 is YYEKEE (reference sequence). The CDR3 has 16 amino acids. V trimming: 0 bases; J trimming: 2 bases; junction bases outside the gene matches: 7. CDR3 region: CASSLGWASGQETQYF. The CDR3 DNA sequence: TGTGCCAGCAGCTTGGGATGGGCTAGCGGACAAGAGACCCAGTACTTC.

This clonotype was counted at least ten times. The chain recombines TRBV15 with TRBJ1-5; 7 bases match TRBD1. Germline loops: CDR1 LNHNV, CDR2 YYDKDF (reference sequence). Trimming at V came to 3 bases and at J to 0 bases, leaving 11 bases not matched to a gene. The CDR3 is made up of 18 amino acids. For the CDR3, the DNA is TGTGCCACCAGCAGGTTTCGCCCCGGGACAGATAGCAATCAGCCCCAGCATTTT. This translates into CATSRFRPGTDSNQPQHF.

At least ten counts were recorded for this clonotype. The gene calls are TRBV2 and TRBJ1-5, with no clear D. V lost 0 bases, J lost 6 bases, and 6 bases lay in between. Germline CDR1 is SNHLY and CDR2 is FYNNEI. The CDR3 sequence is 13 residues long. The CDR3 is CASSEALLQPQHF. The CDR3 DNA sequence: TGTGCCAGCAGTGAAGCGCTTCTTCAGCCCCAGCATTTT.

V and J are TRBV7-2 and TRBJ1-5; D perhaps matches TRBD1 (5 bases). The CDR3 loop spans 15 amino acids. V was shortened by 8 bases and J by 14 bases, with 28 bases between the two germline ends. CDR1 is SGHTA, CDR2 FQGNSA, per germline. The CDR3 is CASAPQGGTSYNEHF. The CDR3 DNA follows: TGTGCCAGCGCACCGCAGGGCGGGACCTCCTACAATGAGCATTTT. The entire variable domain, with the rest obtained from reference TRBV7-2 and TRBJ1-5, is as follows: GAGVSQSPSNKVTEKGKDVELRCDPISGHTALYWYRQSLGQGLEFLIYFQGNSAPDKSGLPSDRFSAERTGGSVSTLTIQRTQQEDSAVYLCASAPQGGTSYNEHFGDGTRLSIL.

This clonotype has only a few counts. V and J are TRBV7-8 and TRBJ2-1; 11 positions match TRBD1. Per germline, CDR1 SGHVS and CDR2 FQNEAQ. The CDR3 sequence is 13 residues long. Trimming at V came to 5 bases and at J to 8 bases, leaving 2 bases not matched to a gene. CDR3: CASSRTGGDEQFF. The CDR3 coding sequence is TGTGCCAGCAGCCGGACAGGGGGCGATGAGCAGTTCTTC. Looking up the rest from reference TRBV7-8 and TRBJ2-1 gives the full variable domain: GAGVSQSPRYKVAKRGQDVALRCDPISGHVSLFWYQQALGQGPEFLTYFQNEAQLDKSGLPSDRFFAERPEGSVSTLKIQRTQQEDSAVYLCASSRTGGDEQFFGPGTRLTVL.

This clonotype was found many times. The V call is TRBV20-1, the J call TRBJ1-1; possibly TRBD1 for D (6 bases). This CDR3 is built from 13 residues. V was shortened by 4 bases and J by 3 bases, with 12 bases between the two germline ends. Germline CDR1 reads DFQATT; CDR2 reads SNEGSKA (reference sequence). CDR3 DNA sequence: TGCAGTGCTAACAGGGAGGTATACACTGAAGCTTTCTTT. It is translated as CSANREVYTEAFF.

V is TRBV6-5 and J is TRBJ1-1, with D perhaps matching TRBD1 (6 bases). In germline, CDR1 is MNHEY, CDR2 SVGAGI. Trimming removed 4 bases from V and 5 bases from J, with 14 bases in between. This CDR3 has 14 amino acids. CDR3 DNA sequence: TGTGCCAGCAGTTTGGAGGGGGAAAGGACTGAAGCTTTCTTT. Protein product: CASSLEGERTEAFF.

This clonotype has just one count. Compared with germline, one end of the junction differs, possibly owing to a read error. The chain combines TRBV7-3 with TRBJ2-3, with 10 bases fitting TRBD2. Germline values: CDR1 SGHTA, CDR2 FQGTGA. CDR3 length: 15 amino acids. The CDR3 sequence: CTSSFSASGSSAQYF. CDR3 DNA: TGTACCAGCAGCTTCTCGGCTAGCGGGAGCAGCGCGCAGTACTTT.

The J gene is TRBJ2-3, the V gene TRBV11-3; TRBD1 matches 9 bases. This CDR3 has 16 amino acids. V was clipped by 0 bases and J by 3 bases; unmatched bases: 4. Germline lookup yields CDR1 SGHNT and CDR2 YENEEA. Written as DNA, the CDR3 is TGTGCCAGCAGCTTAGATGGGGGACAGGGAACAGATACGCAGTATTTT. The encoded protein is CASSLDGGQGTDTQYF.

The V gene is TRBV6-5, the J gene TRBJ2-5; tentative D call: TRBD2 (5 bases). CDR1 MNHEY and CDR2 SVGAGI come from the germline V gene. The CDR3 spans 14 residues. Trimming took 2 bases from V and 5 from J, leaving 12 bases between them. For the CDR3, the DNA is TGTGCCAGCAGTTACATGGGAGTCACGGAGACCCAGTACTTC. Amino acid sequence: CASSYMGVTETQYF.